This TCR beta chain was observed in a study of T cells after yellow fever vaccination. Overall study findings and caveats: From the bulk population, abundant clonotypes could contaminate and appear within FACS-sorted repertoires. Weaker, the secondary response had a peak occurring faster, on day 5 versus 15. Reappearance after the booster was seen for most primary-vaccination clones, at 95% to 96% CD4 and roughly 90% CD8.

5'RACE template switching produced TCR cDNA carrying a universal primer site and UMIs. TCRdb processed the 5' RACE reads anew with MiXCR; each CDR3 protein has one entry. The sample has some 560,000 distinct CDR3 sequences, less than 20% seen once. This clonotype was counted a single time. Its matching antigen is unknown. This clonotype was obtained from a man aged 18 to 29 who received the YFV17D yellow fever vaccine. The sample consisted of PBMCs, taken around 5 days after the first yellow fever vaccination.

The CDR3 coding sequence is TGCAGTGCTAGTGGAGGAGGGGGCAGCAATCAGCCCCAGCATTTT. Translating gives CSASGGGGSNQPQHF. The gene calls are TRBV20-1 and TRBJ1-5, with 7 bases fitting TRBD1. This CDR3 spans 15 amino acids. The junction had 6 bases not matched to a gene; V was cut back by 3 bases and J by 1 base. Germline V gene data show CDR1 as DFQATT and CDR2 as SNEGSKA (reference sequence).